This T cell receptor beta chain was obtained from a study of blood T cell repertoires in COVID-19. At the level of the study: Italy, Spain and the United States were the sources of the convalescent and acute COVID-19 samples.

TCRdb's table, derived via immunoSEQ multiplex PCR, lists solely in-frame clones and lacks some. Of some 170,000 clones listed, around 80% are singletons. This CDR3 has 16 residues. Germline V gives CDR1 SEHNR, CDR2 FQNEAQ (reference sequence). V shed 5 bases and J 0 bases; nucleotides not matched to a gene: 3. The study recruited people aged about 18 to 95 years across about 25 US areas. Before being deemed recovered, Cohort 3 donors had two negative PCRs, clearance, or symptom resolution. This chain uses TRBV7-9 with TRBJ2-1, with 11 bases aligning to TRBD2. This TCR derives from a woman in her forties or fifties who had recovered from COVID-19. Sample: PBMCs or T cells enriched from blood (not recorded which). CDR3 amino acids: CASSPGLAGSYNEQFF. The CDR3 DNA reads TGTGCCAGCAGCCCCGGACTAGCGGGCTCCTACAATGAGCAGTTCTTC.